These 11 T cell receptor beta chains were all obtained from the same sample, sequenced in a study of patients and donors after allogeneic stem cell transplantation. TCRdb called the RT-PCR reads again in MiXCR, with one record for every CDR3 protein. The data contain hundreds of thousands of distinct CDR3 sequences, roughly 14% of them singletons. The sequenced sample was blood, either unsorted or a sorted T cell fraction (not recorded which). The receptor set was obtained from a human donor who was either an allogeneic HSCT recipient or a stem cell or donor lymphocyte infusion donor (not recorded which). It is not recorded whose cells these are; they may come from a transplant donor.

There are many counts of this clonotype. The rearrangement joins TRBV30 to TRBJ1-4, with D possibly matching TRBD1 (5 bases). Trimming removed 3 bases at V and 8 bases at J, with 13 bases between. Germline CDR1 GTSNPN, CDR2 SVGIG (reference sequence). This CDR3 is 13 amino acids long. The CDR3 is CAWRLDNGEKLFF. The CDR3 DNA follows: TGTGCCTGGAGGCTGGACAATGGGGAAAAACTGTTTTTT.

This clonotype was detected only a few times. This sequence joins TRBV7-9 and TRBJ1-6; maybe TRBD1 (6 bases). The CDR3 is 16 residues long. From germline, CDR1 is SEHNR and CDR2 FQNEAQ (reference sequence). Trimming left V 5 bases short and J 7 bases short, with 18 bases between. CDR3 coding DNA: TGTGCCAGCAGCCTGCAGGGGAACCTTAACAATTCACCCCTCCACTTT. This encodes CASSLQGNLNNSPLHF.

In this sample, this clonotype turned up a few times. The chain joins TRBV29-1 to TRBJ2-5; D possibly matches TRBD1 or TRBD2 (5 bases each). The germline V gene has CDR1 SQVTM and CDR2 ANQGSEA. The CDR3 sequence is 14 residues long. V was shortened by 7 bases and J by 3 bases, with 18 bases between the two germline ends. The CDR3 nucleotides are TGCAGCGCCCGGGGTTGGGAAGGGGAAGAGACCCAGTACTTC. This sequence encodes CSARGWEGEETQYF.

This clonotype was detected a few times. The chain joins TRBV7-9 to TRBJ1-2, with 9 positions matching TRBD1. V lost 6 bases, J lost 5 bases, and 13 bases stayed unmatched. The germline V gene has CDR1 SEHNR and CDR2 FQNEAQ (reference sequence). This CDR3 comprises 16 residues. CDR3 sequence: CASSFPRGTGTYGYTF. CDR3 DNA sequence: TGTGCCAGCAGTTTCCCGAGGGGGACAGGGACGTATGGCTACACCTTC.

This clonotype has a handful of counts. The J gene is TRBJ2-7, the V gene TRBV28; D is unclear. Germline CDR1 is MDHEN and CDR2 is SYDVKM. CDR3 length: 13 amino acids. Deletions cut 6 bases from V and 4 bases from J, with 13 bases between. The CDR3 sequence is CASSGLEPYEQYF. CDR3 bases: TGTGCCAGCAGCGGCCTTGAACCGTACGAGCAGTACTTC.

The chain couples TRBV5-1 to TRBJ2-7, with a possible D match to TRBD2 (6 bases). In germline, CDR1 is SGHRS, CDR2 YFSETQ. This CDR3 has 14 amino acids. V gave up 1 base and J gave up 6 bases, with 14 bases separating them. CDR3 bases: TGCGCCAGCAGCTTGAGGACTCACGGGAGCGAGCAGTACTTC. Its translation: CASSLRTHGSEQYF.

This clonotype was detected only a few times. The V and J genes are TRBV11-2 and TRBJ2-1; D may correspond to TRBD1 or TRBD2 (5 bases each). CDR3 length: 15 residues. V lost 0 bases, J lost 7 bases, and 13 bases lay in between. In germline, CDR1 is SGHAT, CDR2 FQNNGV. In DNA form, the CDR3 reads TGTGCCAGCAGCTTAGAGGGGGTGGTGGCGAATGAGCAGTTCTTC. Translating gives CASSLEGVVANEQFF.

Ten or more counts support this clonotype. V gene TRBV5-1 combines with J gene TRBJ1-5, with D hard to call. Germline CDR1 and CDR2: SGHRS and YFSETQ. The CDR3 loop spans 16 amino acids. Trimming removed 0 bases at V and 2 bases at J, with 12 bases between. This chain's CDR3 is CASSLGHLEGNQPQHF. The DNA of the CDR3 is TGCGCCAGCAGCTTGGGGCACTTGGAGGGCAATCAGCCCCAGCATTTT.

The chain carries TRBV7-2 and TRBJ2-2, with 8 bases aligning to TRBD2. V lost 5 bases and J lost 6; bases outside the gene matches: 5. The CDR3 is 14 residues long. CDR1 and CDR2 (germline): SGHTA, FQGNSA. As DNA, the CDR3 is TGTGCCAGCAGCCGACGGGGGGGTGCCGGGGAGCTGTTTTTT. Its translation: CASSRRGGAGELFF.

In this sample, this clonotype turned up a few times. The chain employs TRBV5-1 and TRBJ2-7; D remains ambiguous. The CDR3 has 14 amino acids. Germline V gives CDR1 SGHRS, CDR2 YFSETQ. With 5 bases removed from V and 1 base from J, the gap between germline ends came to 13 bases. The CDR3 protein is CASRRSPESYEQYF. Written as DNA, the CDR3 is TGCGCCAGCAGACGGAGTCCGGAATCCTACGAGCAGTACTTC.

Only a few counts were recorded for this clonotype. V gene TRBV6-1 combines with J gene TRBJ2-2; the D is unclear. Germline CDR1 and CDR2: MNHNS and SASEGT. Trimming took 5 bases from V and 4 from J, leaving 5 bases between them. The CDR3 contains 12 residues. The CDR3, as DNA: TGTGCCAGCAGTCCGATCACCGGGGAGCTGTTTTTT. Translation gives CASSPITGELFF.